This entry concerns a single TCR beta chain. This specimen comes from a study of blood T cell repertoires in COVID-19. Generated by immunoSEQ multiplex PCR, the TCRdb table keeps only in-frame clones and is missing some. The data contain some 42,000 clones, 70% to 80% of them singletons. V lost 3 bases and J 6 bases, leaving 13 bases between the germline ends. Germline V CDR1 and CDR2: SGHKS, YYEKEE (reference sequence). The CDR3 sequence is 15 residues long. Sample: peripheral blood. The origin of this receptor is a woman in her 70s with acute or convalescent COVID-19. The chain combines TRBV5-5 with TRBJ1-6; D possibly corresponds to TRBD1 (5 bases). CDR3 amino acids: CASSSQGLVNSPLHF. The CDR3 DNA reads TGTGCCAGCAGCTCTCAGGGCTTGGTTAATTCACCCCTCCACTTT. Supplemented by reference TRBV5-5 and TRBJ1-6, the full variable domain reads DAGVTQSPTHLIKTRGQQVTLRCSPISGHKSVSWYQQVLGQGPQFIFQYYEKEERGRGNFPDRFSARQFPNYSSELNVNALLLGDSALYLCASSSQGLVNSPLHFGNGTRLTVT.